The entry below describes one T cell receptor (beta chain). Assay used: immunoSEQ multiplex PCR; TCRdb lists only in-frame clones, some missing. The table has some 110,000 clones, around 74% seen once. In Seattle, patients joined the study during active infection and were tracked longitudinally. The sample originates from a study of blood T cell repertoires in COVID-19. The CDR3 is made up of 13 amino acids. V was trimmed by 0 bases and J by 3 bases, leaving 8 bases between them. Germline V gene lookup returns CDR1 GTSNPN and CDR2 SVGIG (reference sequence). The TCR comes from a man older than 75 with COVID-19, enrolled during active disease. The genes are TRBV30 and TRBJ1-2; TRBD1 is a possible D gene (5 bases). The specimen sequenced was peripheral blood. The DNA of the CDR3 is TGTGCCTGGAGTGTCATGACAGACTATGGCTACACCTTC. Translation gives CAWSVMTDYGYTF.